Shown below are 28 T cell receptor beta chains from a single sample sequenced in a study of post-analysis software for immune sequencing data. TCR beta cDNA libraries included unique molecular identifiers. TCRdb reanalysed the PCR reads using MiXCR and keeps one entry per CDR3 protein. Counted here are 380,000 or so distinct CDR3 sequences, around 33% occurring once; the ten biggest clones make up 13%. Their antigens are not known. Study findings and constraints: Patients carried roughly 5 TRBV segments more frequently than controls did, and TRBV5-6, TRBV5-1 and TRBV20-1 were among them.

Sequencing was carried out using blood. The source of these receptors is a girl aged 5 to 17 with multiple sclerosis.

The V and J genes are TRBV29-1 and TRBJ1-1; D remains ambiguous. Per the germline V gene, CDR1 is SQVTM and CDR2 is ANQGSEA. This CDR3 has 14 amino acids. V lost 5 bases to trimming and J lost 0 bases, with 13 bases between them. The CDR3: CSVQTLTLNTEAFF. The CDR3 DNA sequence: TGCAGCGTTCAGACTCTGACCCTGAACACTGAAGCTTTCTTT.

This clonotype appeared a few times. The chain recombines TRBV5-4 with TRBJ2-1, with a possible D match to TRBD1 (5 bases). The CDR3 sequence is 15 residues long. Per the germline V gene, CDR1 is SGHNT and CDR2 is YYREEE (reference sequence). V shed 3 bases and J shed 4 bases, with 14 bases lying between them. The CDR3: CASSSSFDRYNEQFF. The CDR3 DNA sequence: TGTGCCAGCAGCTCATCTTTTGACAGATACAATGAGCAGTTCTTC.

This rearrangement joins TRBV9 to TRBJ2-1; possibly TRBD2 for D (5 bases). Germline CDR1 reads SGDLS; CDR2 reads YYNGEE. The CDR3 consists of 13 residues. V dropped 0 bases and J dropped 7 bases, with 8 bases sitting between them. The CDR3 protein is CASSVVPGNEQFF. The CDR3 region has the DNA TGTGCCAGCAGCGTAGTTCCGGGGAATGAGCAGTTCTTC.

V usage is TRBV4-2 and J usage is TRBJ2-1; 7 nucleotides align to TRBD2. The CDR3 runs to 15 residues. CDR1 and CDR2 from the germline V gene are LGHNA and YNFKEQ. V lost 0 bases to trimming and J lost 10 bases; unmatched junction nucleotides: 9. CDR3 DNA sequence: TGTGCCAGCAGCCAAGAAGGGAGAGCGGGGCGGGAGCAGTTCTTC. Translation gives CASSQEGRAGREQFF.

This clonotype was seen a handful of times. The CDR3 nucleotides are TGCAGTGCCTCATCCCAGGGAGCTGGCTATGGCTACACCTTC. Its translation: CSASSQGAGYGYTF. The genes are TRBV20-1 and TRBJ1-2, with D perhaps matching TRBD1 (5 bases). This CDR3 spans 14 amino acids. V was cut by 6 bases and J by 4 bases, with 18 bases left in between. CDR1 is DFQATT, CDR2 SNEGSKA, per germline (reference sequence).

This clonotype was counted between two and nine times. The V and J genes are TRBV6-4 and TRBJ1-4, with D perhaps TRBD1 (6 bases). The V and J ends lost 4 bases and 8 bases respectively, with 11 bases between them. Germline CDR1 MRHNA, CDR2 SNTAGT. The CDR3 is made up of 13 amino acids. This chain's CDR3 is CASSGGLEEKLFF. The CDR3 region has the DNA TGTGCCAGCAGTGGGGGGCTTGAGGAAAAACTGTTTTTT.

The V and J genes are TRBV29-1 and TRBJ2-3; no firm D call. The V and J ends lost 3 bases and 0 bases respectively, with 13 bases between them. Germline V gene lookup returns CDR1 SQVTM and CDR2 ANQGSEA. This CDR3 has 15 residues. The chain's CDR3 is CSVDRPTSSTDTQYF. The CDR3 coding sequence is TGCAGCGTTGATAGGCCGACCTCAAGCACAGATACGCAGTATTTT.

This chain uses TRBV5-1 with TRBJ2-1; 15 positions agree with TRBD2. CDR3 length: 19 residues. Losses at the gene ends were 0 bases for V and 4 bases for J; bases not matched to a gene: 8. CDR1 is SGHRS, CDR2 YFSETQ, per germline. The CDR3 reads CASSLGPGLAGGIYNEQFF. The CDR3, as DNA: TGCGCCAGCAGCTTGGGTCCGGGACTAGCGGGGGGCATTTACAATGAGCAGTTCTTC.

This clonotype has a count of ten or more. The V gene is TRBV5-1, the J gene TRBJ2-1; the D is unclear. The CDR3 is 13 residues long. V lost 2 bases and J 6 bases, leaving 9 bases between the germline ends. Looked up from germline, CDR1 is SGHRS and CDR2 is YFSETQ. The CDR3 sequence: CASSFIPTNEQFF. DNA for the CDR3: TGCGCCAGCAGCTTTATCCCAACCAATGAGCAGTTCTTC.

The CDR3 coding sequence is TGTGCCAGCAGCTTAGGGTCCTCCGCGGAGAGCTCCTACAATGAGCAGTTCTTC. Translation gives CASSLGSSAESSYNEQFF. The J gene is TRBJ2-1, the V gene TRBV7-6; D is unresolved. Germline V gene sequence: CDR1 SGHVS, CDR2 FNYEAQ. The CDR3 totals 18 residues. The V end was cut by 1 base, the J end by 0 bases, with 16 bases between.

This sequence joins TRBV20-1 and TRBJ2-1; TRBD1 is a possible D gene (6 bases). CDR3 length: 14 amino acids. V was pared by 0 bases and J by 2 bases, with 8 bases between. Germline-derived CDR1 and CDR2 are DFQATT and SNEGSKA (reference sequence). The CDR3 sequence: CSARDYRAYNEQFF. The CDR3 DNA follows: TGCAGTGCTAGAGATTACAGGGCCTACAATGAGCAGTTCTTC.

The chain is built from TRBV6-1 and TRBJ2-6; no clear D. V lost 4 bases, J lost 4 bases, and 5 bases lay in between. This CDR3 contains 13 residues. Germline V lookup: CDR1 MNHNS, CDR2 SASEGT. In DNA form, the CDR3 reads TGTGCCAGCAGTGCGCCGGGGGCCAACGTCCTGACTTTC. Encoded protein: CASSAPGANVLTF.

Here the CDR3 DNA reads TGTGCCAGCAGCTTAGCGGTGAACACCGGGGAGCTGTTTTTT. This encodes CASSLAVNTGELFF. This chain connects TRBV7-9 to TRBJ2-2; D is unclear. CDR1 SEHNR and CDR2 FQNEAQ come from the germline V gene (reference sequence). The CDR3 length is 14 residues. Trimming shortened V by 0 bases and J by 1 base, and 3 bases separated the two germline ends.

The table lists this clonotype with a few counts. The chain combines TRBV7-9 with TRBJ2-7, with D uncertain. Trimming left V 1 base short and J 3 bases short, with 7 bases between. CDR3 length: 13 residues. Germline V gene sequence: CDR1 SEHNR, CDR2 FQNEAQ (reference sequence). CDR3 DNA sequence: TGTGCCAGCAGCTTAGTGGGTTTCTACGAGCAGTACTTC. Its protein product is CASSLVGFYEQYF.

The genes are TRBV12-3 or TRBV12-4 and TRBJ2-7; 8 bases are a match to TRBD2. The J segment lost 4 bases and the V segment lost 6 bases, leaving 11 bases of the junction unmatched. The length of the CDR3 is 15 residues. The CDR3 here is CASSQPPGGAYEQYF. The CDR3 DNA is TGTGCCAGCAGCCAACCCCCGGGGGGGGCGTACGAGCAGTACTTC.

This sequence joins TRBV12-3 or TRBV12-4 and TRBJ2-3, with no clear D. The CDR3 sequence is 15 residues long. V was pared by 7 bases and J by 4 bases, with 18 bases between. CDR3 nucleotides: TGTGCCAGCAACCCACTTAGCACTCCCGCAGATACGCAGTATTTT. Amino acids: CASNPLSTPADTQYF.

V and J are TRBV7-6 and TRBJ1-2; D is ambiguous. V was shortened by 5 bases and J by 6 bases, with 22 bases between the two germline ends. Germline-derived CDR1 and CDR2 are SGHVS and FNYEAQ. The CDR3 sequence is 16 residues long. Here the CDR3 DNA reads TGTGCCAGCAGCCCGAGTCCCTCTGCAGGTGGAAATGGCTACACCTTC. It translates to CASSPSPSAGGNGYTF.

The chain links TRBV29-1 to TRBJ1-2, with D hard to call. CDR1 is SQVTM, CDR2 ANQGSEA, per germline. The V gene lost 7 bases and the J gene lost 4 bases, with 13 bases spanning the gap. This CDR3 has 12 residues. The CDR3 protein is CSAEAGSYGYTF. In nucleotides, the CDR3 is TGCAGCGCAGAAGCGGGGAGCTATGGCTACACCTTC.

The chain joins TRBV4-3 to TRBJ1-4; D gene unclear. The CDR3 consists of 15 residues. CDR1 LGHNA and CDR2 YSLEER come from the germline V gene. Trimming shortened V by 0 bases and J by 4 bases, and 9 bases separated the two germline ends. The CDR3 region is CASSQEPASNEKLFF. CDR3 bases: TGCGCCAGCAGCCAAGAACCGGCGAGTAATGAAAAACTGTTTTTT.

Here the CDR3 reads CASRGRSTYEQYF. The DNA of the CDR3 is TGTGCCAGCAGGGGCAGGAGTACCTACGAGCAGTACTTC. This rearrangement joins TRBV12-3 or TRBV12-4 to TRBJ2-7; D is uncertain. The CDR3 loop spans 13 amino acids. Trimming removed 6 bases from V and 2 bases from J, with 11 bases in between.

This clonotype was detected many times. The chain employs TRBV20-1 and TRBJ2-1; the match to TRBD2 covers 9 bases. The CDR3 is 14 residues long. Germline CDR1 DFQATT, CDR2 SNEGSKA (reference sequence). Losses at the gene ends were 5 bases for V and 6 bases for J; bases not matched to a gene: 8. The CDR3 coding sequence is TGCAGTGCTGGGTCCAGCGGGGGGTTCAATGAGCAGTTCTTC. Translating it yields CSAGSSGGFNEQFF.

In this sample, this clonotype turned up a few times. The rearrangement uses TRBV12-3 or TRBV12-4 and TRBJ1-2, with D maybe TRBD1 (6 bases). The V end was cut by 6 bases, the J end by 4 bases, with 18 bases between. The CDR3 contains 15 residues. For the CDR3, the DNA is TGTGCCAGCAGGAAAACAGGGAGGCGTTTCTATGGCTACACCTTC. This codes for CASRKTGRRFYGYTF.

Regarding this clonotype: Likely a read error: the CDR3 ends without its conserved phenylalanine or tryptophan. The chain joins TRBV29-1 to TRBJ2-7; D gene ambiguous. Germline V gene lookup returns CDR1 SQVTM and CDR2 ANQGSEA. This CDR3 region has 11 residues. V lost 8 bases, J lost 3 bases, and 11 bases lay in between. CDR3 protein: CSCEVHYEQYY. CDR3 DNA sequence: TGCAGCTGCGAGGTTCACTACGAGCAGTACTAC.

The genes are TRBV6-6 and TRBJ2-5; D is perhaps TRBD2 (5 bases). V gave up 5 bases and J gave up 11 bases, with 15 bases separating them. Germline V CDR1 and CDR2: MNHNY, SVGAGI (reference sequence). This CDR3 has 12 residues. The CDR3 sequence: CASSGGSREQYF. The CDR3 nucleotides read TGTGCCAGCAGTGGAGGATCGAGGGAGCAGTACTTC.

This clonotype was observed at least ten times. The rearrangement uses TRBV7-2 and TRBJ2-1, with 8 bases aligning to TRBD2. Germline-derived CDR1 and CDR2 are SGHTA and FQGNSA. This CDR3 spans 14 amino acids. J gave up 6 bases and V 4 bases, and 5 bases lay outside the gene matches. CDR3 bases: TGTGCCAGCAGCTCGTGGACTAGCCCCAATGAGCAGTTCTTC. Protein: CASSSWTSPNEQFF.

This clonotype was picked up a small number of times. The chain joins TRBV6-6 to TRBJ2-7; D remains unclear. The CDR3 totals 14 residues. The V gene's germline CDR1 is MNHNY and CDR2 SVGAGI (reference sequence). Trimming pared 7 bases from V and 0 bases from J, leaving 13 bases between. CDR3 amino acids: CASTGRFLSYEQYF. Here the CDR3 DNA reads TGTGCCAGCACCGGTCGCTTCCTCTCCTACGAGCAGTACTTC.

This clonotype was detected a few times. J is TRBJ2-7 and V is TRBV5-1, with D possibly matching TRBD1 (6 bases). The CDR3 covers 15 residues. Germline assignment: CDR1 SGHRS and CDR2 YFSETQ. V dropped 1 base and J dropped 2 bases, with 13 bases sitting between them. The CDR3 spells CASSLPGAPTYEQYF. The DNA for the CDR3 is TGCGCCAGCAGCTTGCCAGGGGCGCCTACCTACGAGCAGTACTTC.

This clonotype was observed a handful of times. V usage is TRBV7-2 and J usage is TRBJ2-4; 9 bases agree with TRBD2. CDR3 size: 14 residues. Per the germline V gene, CDR1 is SGHTA and CDR2 is FQGNSA. V was clipped by 2 bases and J by 5 bases; unmatched bases: 1. The CDR3 loop is CASSLRLAENIQYF. The CDR3 DNA follows: TGTGCCAGCAGCTTACGACTAGCGGAAAACATTCAGTACTTC.